The clone carrying this T cell receptor beta chain has just one count. Its antigen is still unknown. This sample was taken from a study of cytomegalovirus exposure and HLA in healthy donors. Study-level background: Around 190 million T cells yielded more than 95 million unique TCR beta sequences, as an earlier analysis found.

The CDR3 covers 14 residues. From germline, CDR1 is KGHSH and CDR2 LQKENI. With 60 Vbeta and 13 Jbeta primers, the PCR was carried out. Libraries were prepared by immunoSEQ multiplex PCR; TCRdb keeps only in-frame clonotypes and omits some of them. The sample records 150,000 or so clones, almost 85% being singletons. Whole-study findings and limits: CMV serostatus was the only immune exposure information that was available.

Healthy people donating bone marrow made up the donors. The J gene is TRBJ2-5, the V gene TRBV18; D not resolved. The J call may not be correct, given that the DNA end is closer to TRBJ2-7. Sequencing used PBMCs. This sequence was found in a man younger than 45 in good health and CMV-seropositive. This chain's CDR3 is CASSPPHSSYEQYF. The CDR3 nucleotides are TGTGCCAGCTCACCCCCACATAGCTCCTACGAGCAGTACTTC.